This T cell receptor beta chain emerged from a study of vaccination and CD4 T cells after COVID-19. Study overall: Post-vaccination samples were procured at a median of 72 days following dose two (range 14 to 241). Overlapping SARS-CoV-2, HCoV-NL63, HCoV-OC43 and HCoV-229E spike peptides were used to stimulate cells.

Scientists ran DNA taken from cultured CD4+ T cells through the Oncomine TCR Beta short-read assay for sequencing. TCRdb re-called the PCR reads through MiXCR, storing one row per CDR3 protein. The repertoire holds about 21,000 distinct CDR3 sequences, with roughly 51% as singletons. Overall study results and limits: The researchers studied relatively few convalescent patients and omitted early post-infection timepoints.

About this clonotype itself: Its specificity is unknown.

The treatment: approximately 10-day PBMC culture with coronavirus spike peptide pools or control peptides (ViraFEST assay). Roughly 2 million PBMCs per well were cultured with approximately 9.9 IU/ml IL-2 and approximately 9.6 ug/ml peptide pools. CDR1 MGHRA and CDR2 YSYEKL come from the germline V gene. The junction had 19 bases not matched to a gene; V was cut back by 4 bases and J by 5 bases. The CDR3 contains 18 residues. The sequence derives from a human donor who had recovered from COVID-19. Specimen: CD4+ T cells from blood, cultured in vitro. The chain has TRBV4-1 and TRBJ2-5; 7 bases are shared with TRBD2. CDR3 sequence (DNA): TGCGCCAGCAGCCGCTTATACGCGGGAGTGGGGGAAACGGAGACCCAGTACTTC. Protein product: CASSRLYAGVGETETQYF.